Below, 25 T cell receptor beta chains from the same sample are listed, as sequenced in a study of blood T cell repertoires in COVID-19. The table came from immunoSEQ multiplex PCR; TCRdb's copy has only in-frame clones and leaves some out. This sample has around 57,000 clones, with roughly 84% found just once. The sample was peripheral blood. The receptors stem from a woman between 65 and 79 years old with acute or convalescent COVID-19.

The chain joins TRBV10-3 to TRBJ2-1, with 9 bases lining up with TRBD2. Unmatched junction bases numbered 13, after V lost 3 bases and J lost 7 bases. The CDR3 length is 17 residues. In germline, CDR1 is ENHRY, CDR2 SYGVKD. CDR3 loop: CAISDQPPATSGNEQFF. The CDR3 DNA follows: TGTGCCATCAGTGACCAACCGCCCGCGACTAGCGGTAATGAGCAGTTCTTC.

DNA of the CDR3: TGTGCCAGTAGTTCCGGGGAGGGTCATCAGCCCCAGCATTTT. It is translated as CASSSGEGHQPQHF. The chain combines TRBV19 with TRBJ1-5; D remains ambiguous. Germline V CDR1 and CDR2: LNHDA, SQIVND (reference sequence). This CDR3 is 14 amino acids long. Trimming pared 5 bases from V and 5 bases from J, leaving 13 bases between.

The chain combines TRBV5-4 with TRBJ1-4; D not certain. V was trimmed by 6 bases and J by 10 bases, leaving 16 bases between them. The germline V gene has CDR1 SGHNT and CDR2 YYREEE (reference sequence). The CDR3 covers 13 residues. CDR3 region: CASNKDERGKLFF. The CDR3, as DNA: TGTGCCAGCAACAAGGACGAACGGGGAAAACTGTTTTTT.

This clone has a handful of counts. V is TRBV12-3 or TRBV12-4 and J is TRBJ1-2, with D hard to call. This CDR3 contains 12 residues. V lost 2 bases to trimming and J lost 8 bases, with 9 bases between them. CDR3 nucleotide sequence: TGTGCCAGCAGTTTAACGGCGGTGGGCTACACCTTC. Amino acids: CASSLTAVGYTF.

The CDR3 DNA sequence: TGCGCCAGCAGCCTCGCTCGAGGAGATACGCAGTATTTT. It yields the protein CASSLARGDTQYF. The chain recombines TRBV10-1 with TRBJ2-3, with no clear D. Trimming shortened V by 6 bases and J by 5 bases, and 12 bases separated the two germline ends. Germline-derived CDR1 and CDR2 are WNHNN and SYGVQD (reference sequence). The CDR3 is 13 amino acids.

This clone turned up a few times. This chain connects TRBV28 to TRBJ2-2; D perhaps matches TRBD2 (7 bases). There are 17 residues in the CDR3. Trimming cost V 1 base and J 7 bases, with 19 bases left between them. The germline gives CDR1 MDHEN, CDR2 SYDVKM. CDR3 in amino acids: CASSLYPGGGAIGELFF. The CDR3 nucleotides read TGTGCCAGCAGTTTATACCCAGGAGGGGGGGCCATCGGGGAGCTGTTTTTT.

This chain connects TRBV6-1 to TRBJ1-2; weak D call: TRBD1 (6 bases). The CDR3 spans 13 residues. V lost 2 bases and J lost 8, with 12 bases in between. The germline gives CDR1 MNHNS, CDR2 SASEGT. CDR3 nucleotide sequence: TGTGCCAGCAGTGAATGGGGGCTTAGGGGCTACACCTTC. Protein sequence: CASSEWGLRGYTF.

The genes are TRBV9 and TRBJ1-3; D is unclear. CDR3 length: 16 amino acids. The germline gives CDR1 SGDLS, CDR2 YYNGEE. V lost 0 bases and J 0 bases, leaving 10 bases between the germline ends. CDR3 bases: TGTGCCAGCAGCGTAGGGCGGGGTCCCTCTGGAAACACCATATATTTT. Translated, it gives CASSVGRGPSGNTIYF.

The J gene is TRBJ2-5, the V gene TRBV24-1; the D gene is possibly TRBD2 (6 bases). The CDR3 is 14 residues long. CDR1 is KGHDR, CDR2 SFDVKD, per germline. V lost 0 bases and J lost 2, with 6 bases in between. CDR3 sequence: CATSDLGGQETQYF. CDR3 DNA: TGTGCCACCAGTGATTTGGGGGGGCAAGAGACCCAGTACTTC.

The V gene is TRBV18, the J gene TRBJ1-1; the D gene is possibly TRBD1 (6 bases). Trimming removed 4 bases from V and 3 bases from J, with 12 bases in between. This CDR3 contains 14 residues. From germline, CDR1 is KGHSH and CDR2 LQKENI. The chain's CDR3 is CASSLGQRYTEAFF. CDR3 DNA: TGTGCCAGCTCACTCGGACAGCGCTACACTGAAGCTTTCTTT.

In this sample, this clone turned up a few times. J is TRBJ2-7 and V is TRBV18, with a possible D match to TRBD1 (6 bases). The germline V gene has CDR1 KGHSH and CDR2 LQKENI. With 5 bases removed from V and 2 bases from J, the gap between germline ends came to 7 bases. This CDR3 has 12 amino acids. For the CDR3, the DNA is TGTGCCAGCTCAGGGACAACCTACGAGCAGTACTTC. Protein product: CASSGTTYEQYF.

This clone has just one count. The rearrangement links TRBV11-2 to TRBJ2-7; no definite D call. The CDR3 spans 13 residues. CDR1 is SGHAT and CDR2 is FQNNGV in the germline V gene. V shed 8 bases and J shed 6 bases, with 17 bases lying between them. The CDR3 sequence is CASRHWSMFEQYF. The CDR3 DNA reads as TGTGCCAGCCGTCACTGGTCGATGTTCGAGCAGTACTTC.

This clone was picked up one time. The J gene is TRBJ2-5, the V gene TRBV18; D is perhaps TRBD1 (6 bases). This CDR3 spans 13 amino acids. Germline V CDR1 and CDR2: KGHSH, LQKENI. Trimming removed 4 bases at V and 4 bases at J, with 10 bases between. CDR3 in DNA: TGTGCCAGCTCACGCTCACAGGGAGAGACCCAGTACTTC. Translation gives CASSRSQGETQYF.

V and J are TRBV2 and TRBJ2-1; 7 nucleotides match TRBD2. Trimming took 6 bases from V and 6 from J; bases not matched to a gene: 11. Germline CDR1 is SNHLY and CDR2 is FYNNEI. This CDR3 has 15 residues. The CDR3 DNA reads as TGTGCCAGCAGCCCCCCCAGGACTAGAGGCAATGAGCAGTTCTTC. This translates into CASSPPRTRGNEQFF.

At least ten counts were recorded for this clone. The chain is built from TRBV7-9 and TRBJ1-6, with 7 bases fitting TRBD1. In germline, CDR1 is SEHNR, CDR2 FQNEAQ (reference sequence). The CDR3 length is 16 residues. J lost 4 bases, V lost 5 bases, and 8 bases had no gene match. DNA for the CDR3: TGTGCCAGCAGCCCAGTACAGGGGCGGTATAATTCACCCCTCCACTTT. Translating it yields CASSPVQGRYNSPLHF.

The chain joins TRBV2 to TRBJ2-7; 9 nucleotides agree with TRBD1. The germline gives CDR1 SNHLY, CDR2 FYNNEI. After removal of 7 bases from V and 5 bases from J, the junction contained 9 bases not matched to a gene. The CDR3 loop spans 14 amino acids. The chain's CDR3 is CASNYLGQGNEQYF. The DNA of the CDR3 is TGTGCCAGCAACTACCTAGGACAGGGGAACGAGCAGTACTTC.

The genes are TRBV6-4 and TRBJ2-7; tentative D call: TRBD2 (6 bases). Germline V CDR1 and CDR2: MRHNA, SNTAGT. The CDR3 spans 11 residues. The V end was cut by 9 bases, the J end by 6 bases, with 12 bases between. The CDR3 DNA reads TGTGCCAGAGGGGCGGGGCGCGAGCAGTACTTC. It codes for CARGAGREQYF.

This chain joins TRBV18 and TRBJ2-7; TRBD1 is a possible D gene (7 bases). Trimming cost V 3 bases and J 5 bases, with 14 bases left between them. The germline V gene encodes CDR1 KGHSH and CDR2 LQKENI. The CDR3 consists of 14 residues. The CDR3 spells CASSPSGRGDEQYF. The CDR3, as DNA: TGTGCCAGCTCACCCAGCGGCAGGGGGGACGAGCAGTACTTC.

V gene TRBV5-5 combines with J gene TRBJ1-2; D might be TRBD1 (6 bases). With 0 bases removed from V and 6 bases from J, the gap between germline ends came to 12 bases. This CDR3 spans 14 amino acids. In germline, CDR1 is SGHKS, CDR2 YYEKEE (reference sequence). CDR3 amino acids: CASSLVAQGDGYTF. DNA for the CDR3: TGTGCCAGCAGCTTGGTGGCACAGGGAGATGGCTACACCTTC. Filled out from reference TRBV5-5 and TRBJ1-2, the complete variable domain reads DAGVTQSPTHLIKTRGQQVTLRCSPISGHKSVSWYQQVLGQGPQFIFQYYEKEERGRGNFPDRFSARQFPNYSSELNVNALLLGDSALYLCASSLVAQGDGYTFGSGTRLTVV.

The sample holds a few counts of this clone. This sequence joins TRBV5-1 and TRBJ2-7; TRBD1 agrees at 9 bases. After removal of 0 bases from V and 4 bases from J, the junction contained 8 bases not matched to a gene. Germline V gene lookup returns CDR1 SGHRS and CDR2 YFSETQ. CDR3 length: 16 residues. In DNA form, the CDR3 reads TGCGCCAGCAGCTTGGTCTCCCCGGACAGGGGTTACGAGCAGTACTTC. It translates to CASSLVSPDRGYEQYF.

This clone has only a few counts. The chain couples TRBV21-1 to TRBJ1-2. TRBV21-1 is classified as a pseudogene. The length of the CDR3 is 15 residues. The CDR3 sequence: CASSSGGKGQLGYTF. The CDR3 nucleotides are TGTGCCAGCAGCTCGGGGGGGAAGGGGCAATTGGGCTACACCTTC.

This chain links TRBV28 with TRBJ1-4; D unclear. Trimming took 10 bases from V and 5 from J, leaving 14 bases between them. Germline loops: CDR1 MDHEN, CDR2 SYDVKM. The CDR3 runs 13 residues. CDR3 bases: TGTGCCATTAGAGGGAAATGGAATGAAAAACTGTTTTTT. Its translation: CAIRGKWNEKLFF.

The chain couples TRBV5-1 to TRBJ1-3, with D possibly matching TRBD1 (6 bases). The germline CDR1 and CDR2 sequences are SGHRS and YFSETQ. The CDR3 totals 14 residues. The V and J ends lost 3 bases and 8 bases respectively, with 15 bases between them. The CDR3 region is CASSYLDSEDTIYF. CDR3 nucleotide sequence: TGCGCCAGCAGCTATTTGGACAGCGAGGACACCATATATTTT.

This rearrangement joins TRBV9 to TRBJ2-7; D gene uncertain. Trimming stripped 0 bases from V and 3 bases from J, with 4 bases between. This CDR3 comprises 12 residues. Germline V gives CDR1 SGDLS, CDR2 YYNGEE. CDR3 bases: TGTGCCAGCAGCGTAGACGGCTACGAGCAGTACTTC. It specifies CASSVDGYEQYF.

The CDR3 DNA is TGTGCCAGCAGTGGGACAGAACTTTCACCCCTCCACTTT. This encodes CASSGTELSPLHF. The chain recombines TRBV2 with TRBJ1-6, with D possibly TRBD1 on 6 matching bases. The ends were cut back, 4 bases at V and 9 bases at J, with 10 bases in the middle. The CDR3 contains 13 residues. The germline V gene encodes CDR1 SNHLY and CDR2 FYNNEI.